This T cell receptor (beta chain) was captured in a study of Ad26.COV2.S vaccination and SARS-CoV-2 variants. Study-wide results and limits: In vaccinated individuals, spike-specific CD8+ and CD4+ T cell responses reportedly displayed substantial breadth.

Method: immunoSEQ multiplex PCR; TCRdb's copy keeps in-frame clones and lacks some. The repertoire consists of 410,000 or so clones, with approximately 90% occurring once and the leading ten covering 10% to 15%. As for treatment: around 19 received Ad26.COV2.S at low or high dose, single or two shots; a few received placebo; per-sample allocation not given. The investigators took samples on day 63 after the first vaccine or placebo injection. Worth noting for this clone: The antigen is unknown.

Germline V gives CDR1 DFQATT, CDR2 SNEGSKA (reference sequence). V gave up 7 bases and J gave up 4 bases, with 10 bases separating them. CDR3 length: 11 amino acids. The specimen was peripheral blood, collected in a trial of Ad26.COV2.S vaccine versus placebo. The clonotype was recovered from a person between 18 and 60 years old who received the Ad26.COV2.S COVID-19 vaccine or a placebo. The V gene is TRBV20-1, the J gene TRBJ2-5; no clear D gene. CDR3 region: CSELVAETQYF. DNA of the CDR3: TGCAGTGAGTTGGTAGCAGAGACCCAGTACTTC.